Listed here are 26 T cell receptor beta chains from one sample, sequenced in a study of Ad26.COV2.S vaccination and SARS-CoV-2 variants. The assay was immunoSEQ multiplex PCR, and TCRdb's table has in-frame clones only and misses some. Found here are approximately 300,000 clones, around 83% of them singletons; the top ten hold roughly 1.9%. Treatment noted: around 19 received Ad26.COV2.S at low or high dose, single or two shots; about five received placebo; per-sample allocation not given. Samples came from day 63 after the first vaccine or placebo injection. The sample was peripheral blood, taken in a trial of Ad26.COV2.S vaccine versus placebo. The receptors derive from a person between 18 and 65 years old who received the Ad26.COV2.S COVID-19 vaccine or a placebo.

The chain combines TRBV18 with TRBJ2-6, with a possible D match to TRBD2 (6 bases). V shed 2 bases and J shed 2 bases, with 16 bases lying between them. The CDR3 consists of 18 residues. Germline CDR1 and CDR2: KGHSH and LQKENI. Written as DNA, the CDR3 is TGTGCCAGCTCACCAAATGGGGGGTCGATGACTGGGGCCAACGTCCTGACTTTC. This encodes CASSPNGGSMTGANVLTF.

V and J are TRBV19 and TRBJ1-4, with 8 nucleotides matching TRBD1. Germline CDR1 and CDR2: LNHDA and SQIVND (reference sequence). J was trimmed by 5 bases and V by 1 base; bases with no gene match: 6. The CDR3 extends over 16 amino acids. The CDR3 nucleotides are TGTGCCAGTAGTATAGCCGCCGGGACAGGCAATGAAAAACTGTTTTTT. Translated: CASSIAAGTGNEKLFF.

This chain's CDR3 is CASSPPELAGGTDTQYF. Here the CDR3 DNA reads TGTGCCAGCTCACCACCGGAACTAGCGGGGGGGACAGATACGCAGTATTTT. The chain couples TRBV18 to TRBJ2-3; 13 bases line up with TRBD2. The germline CDR1 and CDR2 sequences are KGHSH and LQKENI. V lost 0 bases, J lost 3 bases, and 3 bases stayed unmatched. The CDR3 consists of 17 residues.

The V gene is TRBV18, the J gene TRBJ2-5, with 12 bases aligning to TRBD2. The germline V gene has CDR1 KGHSH and CDR2 LQKENI. V was pared by 6 bases and J by 6 bases, with 8 bases of the junction left unmatched. There are 15 residues in the CDR3. CDR3 coding DNA: TGTGCCAGCTCCCCCGGACTAGCGGGGACACAGACCCAGTACTTC. Its protein product is CASSPGLAGTQTQYF.

The V and J genes are TRBV30 and TRBJ1-2, with a tentative D call TRBD1 (6 bases). V lost 5 bases and J 2 bases, leaving 18 bases between the germline ends. The CDR3 loop spans 15 amino acids. The germline CDR1 and CDR2 sequences are GTSNPN and SVGIG (reference sequence). CDR3 sequence reads: CAWLRGRTFNYGYTF. CDR3 nucleotide sequence: TGTGCCTGGTTGAGGGGGAGAACCTTCAACTATGGCTACACCTTC.

The chain combines TRBV19 with TRBJ1-5; 8 bases align to TRBD1. The V gene's germline CDR1 is LNHDA and CDR2 SQIVND (reference sequence). The V segment lost 5 bases and the J segment 6 bases; nucleotides outside the gene matches: 9. The CDR3 covers 15 residues. CDR3: CASSFLQGAGQPQHF. The DNA of the CDR3 is TGTGCCAGTAGTTTTCTGCAGGGGGCAGGTCAGCCCCAGCATTTT.

CDR3 nucleotides: TGTGCCAGCAGTCCCCGGGGGATAGGGGCCCAGCATTTT. This gives the protein CASSPRGIGAQHF. V usage is TRBV27 and J usage is TRBJ1-5, with D possibly matching TRBD1 (5 bases). The germline V and J ends were trimmed by 5 bases and 11 bases, with 16 bases remaining between them. The germline V gene has CDR1 MNHEY and CDR2 SMNVEV (reference sequence). The CDR3 has 13 amino acids.

The chain combines TRBV7-2 with TRBJ1-1; no firm D call. Germline V lookup: CDR1 SGHTA, CDR2 FQGNSA. Trimming took 7 bases from V and 0 from J, leaving 9 bases between them. The CDR3 has 13 amino acids. The CDR3 sequence is CASTPSLNTEAFF. The CDR3 DNA follows: TGTGCCAGCACCCCATCTCTGAACACTGAAGCTTTCTTT.

The rearrangement links TRBV9 to TRBJ2-1; D might be TRBD2 (6 bases). V lost 0 bases and J lost 2, with 9 bases in between. The CDR3 totals 15 residues. Germline V gives CDR1 SGDLS, CDR2 YYNGEE. CDR3: CASSVVGGAYNEQFF. DNA of the CDR3: TGTGCCAGCAGCGTAGTCGGGGGTGCCTACAATGAGCAGTTCTTC.

This clone was found once. The V and J genes are TRBV7-2 and TRBJ1-3; TRBD1 is a possible D gene (5 bases). V lost 2 bases to trimming and J lost 6 bases, with 8 bases between them. The CDR3 is 13 residues long. CDR1 and CDR2 from the germline V gene are SGHTA and FQGNSA. CDR3 DNA sequence: TGTGCCAGCAGCTTAACAGGCCTAAACACCATATATTTT. Translating gives CASSLTGLNTIYF.

This chain uses TRBV3-1 (or the pseudogene TRBV3-2) with TRBJ2-2; 13 bases align to TRBD2. Germline V lookup: CDR1 LGHDT, CDR2 YNNKEL (reference sequence). The CDR3 spans 19 residues. V dropped 4 bases and J dropped 8; count of bases not matched to a gene: 16. The CDR3 protein is CASSRGTSGDGPWDGELFF. CDR3 DNA sequence: TGTGCCAGCAGCCGAGGGACTAGCGGGGACGGTCCGTGGGATGGGGAGCTGTTTTTT.

The chain links TRBV5-1 to TRBJ2-1; 9 positions agree with TRBD2. Trimming took 1 base from V and 9 from J; bases not matched to a gene: 8. From germline, CDR1 is SGHRS and CDR2 YFSETQ. The CDR3 is 15 residues long. The CDR3 region is CASSLTAGGLVEQFF. In DNA, the CDR3 is TGCGCCAGCAGCTTGACGGCGGGGGGGCTCGTTGAGCAGTTCTTC. Combining the CDR3 with reference TRBV5-1 and TRBJ2-1 gives the whole variable domain KAGVTQTPRYLIKTRGQQVTLSCSPISGHRSVSWYQQTPGQGLQFLFEYFSETQRNKGNFPGRFSGRQFSNSRSEMNVSTLELGDSALYLCASSLTAGGLVEQFFGPGTRLTVL.

The chain uses TRBV9 and TRBJ2-5; 8 bases agree with TRBD1. The CDR3 consists of 15 residues. Germline CDR1 reads SGDLS; CDR2 reads YYNGEE. The junction had 8 bases not matched to a gene; V was cut back by 3 bases and J by 4 bases. The CDR3: CASSAWDRWGETQYF. DNA for the CDR3: TGTGCCAGCAGCGCTTGGGACAGGTGGGGAGAGACCCAGTACTTC.

The V and J genes are TRBV13 and TRBJ2-3; D perhaps matches TRBD2 (7 bases). Germline lookup yields CDR1 PRHDT and CDR2 FYEKMQ (reference sequence). Trimming cost V 5 bases and J 6 bases, with 15 bases left between them. This CDR3 is built from 14 residues. The CDR3 coding sequence is TGTGCCAGCAGCCCCCGAGGGGGAGGGGATACGCAGTATTTT. It is translated as CASSPRGGGDTQYF.

The genes are TRBV19 and TRBJ1-6; possibly TRBD1 for D (5 bases). V lost 3 bases and J 9 bases, leaving 21 bases between the germline ends. The CDR3 loop spans 17 amino acids. Germline CDR1 is LNHDA and CDR2 is SQIVND (reference sequence). The CDR3 DNA reads TGTGCCAGTAGTATGGTGGCAGGGTGGGACGCGGGTTCACCCCTCCACTTT. Its protein is CASSMVAGWDAGSPLHF. The full variable domain, rest sourced from reference TRBV19 and TRBJ1-6, is DGGITQSPKYLFRKEGQNVTLSCEQNLNHDAMYWYRQDPGQGLRLIYYSQIVNDFQKGDIAEGYSVSREKKESFPLTVTSAQKNPTAFYLCASSMVAGWDAGSPLHFGNGTRLTVT.

The chain employs TRBV18 and TRBJ1-5; 9 nucleotides line up with TRBD1. The CDR3 contains 15 residues. Trimming took 6 bases from V and 6 from J; bases not matched to a gene: 9. Germline V gene data show CDR1 as KGHSH and CDR2 as LQKENI. Written as DNA, the CDR3 is TGTGCCAGCTCTCGAAGCGGACAGGGGAGTCAGCCCCAGCATTTT. Translating it yields CASSRSGQGSQPQHF.

In this sample, this clone turned up once. The CDR3: CATSSDVGHSNYGYTF. The DNA for the CDR3 is TGTGCCACCAGCAGCGACGTGGGACACTCTAACTATGGCTACACCTTC. This chain joins TRBV15 and TRBJ1-2; D is possibly TRBD1 (6 bases). Trimming took 3 bases from V and 0 from J, leaving 14 bases between them. From germline, CDR1 is LNHNV and CDR2 YYDKDF (reference sequence). The CDR3 spans 16 residues.

The chain couples TRBV12-5 to TRBJ2-7, with 7 bases aligning to TRBD1. This CDR3 spans 13 amino acids. V dropped 6 bases and J dropped 6; count of bases not matched to a gene: 8. Looked up from germline, CDR1 is LGHNT and CDR2 is FRNRAP. CDR3 loop: CASGLNRGLEQYF. The DNA for the CDR3 is TGTGCTAGTGGATTGAACAGGGGCCTCGAGCAGTACTTC.

This clone was detected only once. V gene TRBV9 combines with J gene TRBJ2-2; possibly TRBD1 for D (5 bases). Between the trimmed V and J ends, which lost 3 bases and 1 base, there was a span of 13 bases. Germline V gene sequence: CDR1 SGDLS, CDR2 YYNGEE. The CDR3 covers 16 residues. The DNA of the CDR3 is TGTGCCAGCAGCGACGGCTATAGGGGGAACACCGGGGAGCTGTTTTTT. Its protein is CASSDGYRGNTGELFF.

This clone is a singleton in its sample. This chain joins TRBV27 and TRBJ1-6; possible D gene TRBD1, 5 bases. The length of the CDR3 is 16 residues. Trimming pared 3 bases from V and 8 bases from J, leaving 17 bases between. Germline V lookup: CDR1 MNHEY, CDR2 SMNVEV (reference sequence). CDR3 in amino acids: CASSFLPGSRDSPLHF. The CDR3 DNA reads TGTGCCAGCAGTTTTCTGCCAGGGTCTAGGGATTCACCCCTCCACTTT.

This clone is a singleton in its sample. This chain joins TRBV7-2 and TRBJ1-2, with 10 bases fitting TRBD1. CDR1 and CDR2 (germline): SGHTA, FQGNSA. V shed 8 bases and J 7 bases; nucleotides not matched to a gene: 16. This CDR3 comprises 16 residues. The CDR3 nucleotides read TGTGCCAGCCATTCTCAGGGACAGGGGACGGCCAGTGGCTACACCTTC. Its translation: CASHSQGQGTASGYTF.

The chain has TRBV3-1 (or the pseudogene TRBV3-2) and TRBJ2-1, with 7 bases matching TRBD1. After removal of 1 base from V and 5 bases from J, the junction contained 8 bases not matched to a gene. The CDR3 length is 16 residues. CDR1 is LGHDT and CDR2 is YNNKEL in the germline V gene (reference sequence). The CDR3 DNA follows: TGTGCCAGCAGCCAAGTAACGGGACAGTGTAACAATGAGCAGTTCTTC. Encoded protein: CASSQVTGQCNNEQFF.

To note about this clone: Mismatch with germline at one junction end may stem from a read error. The genes are TRBV5-6 and TRBJ1-2; 7 positions agree with TRBD1. Germline V gene data show CDR1 as SGHDT and CDR2 as YYEEEE. The CDR3 totals 14 residues. The CDR3 region has the DNA TGTGCCAGCAGCGCTATAGACAGGGACTACGGCTACACCTTC. Protein: CASSAIDRDYGYTF.

Note on this clone: Other DNA sequences in the sample encode the same CDR3. The rearrangement links TRBV29-1 to TRBJ2-7; no reliable D call. V lost 4 bases and J 1 base, leaving 8 bases between the germline ends. Germline-derived CDR1 and CDR2 are SQVTM and ANQGSEA. CDR3 length equals 12 residues. In DNA form, the CDR3 reads TGCAGCGTTGGTCGAGATTCCTACGAGCAGTACTTC. Translated: CSVGRDSYEQYF.

The chain combines TRBV19 with TRBJ1-5; D may be TRBD1 (5 bases). The CDR3 runs 17 residues. The V gene lost 4 bases and the J gene lost 0 bases, with 16 bases spanning the gap. The germline V gene encodes CDR1 LNHDA and CDR2 SQIVND (reference sequence). Here the CDR3 DNA reads TGTGCCAGTAGTAATCGAATAGGACAAGTTAGCAATCAGCCCCAGCATTTT. Its translation: CASSNRIGQVSNQPQHF.

This chain joins TRBV7-2 and TRBJ2-2; the match to TRBD2 covers 12 bases. The CDR3 runs to 16 residues. Per the germline V gene, CDR1 is SGHTA and CDR2 is FQGNSA. V gave up 4 bases and J gave up 1 base; unmatched junction bases: 1. The CDR3 sequence: CASSWGLAGNTGELFF. CDR3 coding DNA: TGTGCCAGCAGCTGGGGACTAGCGGGGAACACCGGGGAGCTGTTTTTT.